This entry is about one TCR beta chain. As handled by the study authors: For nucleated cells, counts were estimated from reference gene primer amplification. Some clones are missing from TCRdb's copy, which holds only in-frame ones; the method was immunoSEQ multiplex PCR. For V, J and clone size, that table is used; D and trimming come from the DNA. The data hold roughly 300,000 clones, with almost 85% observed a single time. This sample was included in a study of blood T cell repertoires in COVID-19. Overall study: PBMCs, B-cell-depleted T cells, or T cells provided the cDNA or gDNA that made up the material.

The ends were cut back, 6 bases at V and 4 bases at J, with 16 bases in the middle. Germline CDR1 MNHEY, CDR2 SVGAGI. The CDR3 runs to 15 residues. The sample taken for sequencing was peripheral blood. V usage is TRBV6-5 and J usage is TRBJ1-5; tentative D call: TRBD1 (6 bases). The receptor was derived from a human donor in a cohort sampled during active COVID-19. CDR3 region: CASSPAGQPNQPQHF. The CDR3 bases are TGTGCCAGCAGCCCCGCAGGACAGCCGAATCAGCCCCAGCATTTT.